This entry concerns a single T cell receptor beta chain. The sample comes from a study of blood T cell repertoires in COVID-19. Study details: Donors in the United States, Italy and Spain gave samples during acute or convalescent COVID-19. T cells, B-cell-depleted T cells, or PBMCs supplied cDNA or gDNA.

Germline V gene lookup returns CDR1 MNHEY and CDR2 SVGAGI. V gave up 6 bases and J gave up 9 bases, with 15 bases separating them. The length of the CDR3 is 13 residues. Original handling: Amplification with reference gene primers provided the estimates of nucleated cell counts. This table comes from immunoSEQ multiplex PCR, and its TCRdb copy is limited to in-frame clones, with some not included. For V, J and clone size, that table is used; D and trimming come from the DNA. The table shows 56,000 or so clones, with 65% to 90% occurring only once. The chain is built from TRBV6-5 and TRBJ1-5, with D tentatively TRBD1 (5 bases). The receptor comes from a human donor in a cohort sampled during active COVID-19. Sample: peripheral blood. The CDR3 sequence: CASSAQGGGPQHF. The CDR3 coding sequence is TGTGCCAGCAGCGCCCAGGGCGGGGGGCCCCAGCATTTT.